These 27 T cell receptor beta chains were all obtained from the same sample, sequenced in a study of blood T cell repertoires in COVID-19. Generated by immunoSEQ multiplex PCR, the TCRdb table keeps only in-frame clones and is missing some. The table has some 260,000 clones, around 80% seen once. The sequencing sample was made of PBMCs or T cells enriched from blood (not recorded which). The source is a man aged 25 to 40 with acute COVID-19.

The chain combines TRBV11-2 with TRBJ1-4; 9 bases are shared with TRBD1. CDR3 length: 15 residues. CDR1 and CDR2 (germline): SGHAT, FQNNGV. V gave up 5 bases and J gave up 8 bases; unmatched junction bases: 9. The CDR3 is CASSALQGAYEKLFF. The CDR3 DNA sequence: TGTGCCAGCAGCGCACTACAGGGGGCATACGAAAAACTGTTTTTT.

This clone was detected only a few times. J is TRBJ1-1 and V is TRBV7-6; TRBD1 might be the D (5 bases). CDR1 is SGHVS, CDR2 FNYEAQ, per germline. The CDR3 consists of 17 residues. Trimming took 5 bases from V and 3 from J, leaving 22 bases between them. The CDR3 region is CASSRKAGESQDTEAFF. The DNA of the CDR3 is TGTGCCAGCAGCCGTAAAGCGGGGGAGAGTCAGGACACTGAAGCTTTCTTT.

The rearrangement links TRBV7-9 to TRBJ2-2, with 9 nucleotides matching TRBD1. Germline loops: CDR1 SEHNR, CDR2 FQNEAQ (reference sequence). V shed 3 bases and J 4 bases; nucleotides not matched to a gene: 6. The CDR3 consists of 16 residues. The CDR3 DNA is TGTGCCAGCAGCTTCCCCGACAGGGGGGGCACCGGGGAGCTGTTTTTT. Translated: CASSFPDRGGTGELFF. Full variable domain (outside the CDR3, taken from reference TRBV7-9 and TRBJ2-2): DTGVSQNPRHKITKRGQNVTFRCDPISEHNRLYWYRQTLGQGPEFLTYFQNEAQLEKSRLLSDRFSAERPKGSFSTLEIQRTEQGDSAMYLCASSFPDRGGTGELFFGEGSRLTVL.

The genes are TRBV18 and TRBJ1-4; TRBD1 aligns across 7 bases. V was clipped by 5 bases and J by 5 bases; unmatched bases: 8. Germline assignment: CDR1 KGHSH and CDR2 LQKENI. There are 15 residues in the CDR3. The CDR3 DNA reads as TGTGCCAGCTCATGGGTGTCGGACAGGAATGAAAAACTGTTTTTT. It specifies CASSWVSDRNEKLFF. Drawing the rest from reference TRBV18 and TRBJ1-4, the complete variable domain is NAGVMQNPRHLVRRRGQEARLRCSPMKGHSHVYWYRQLPEEGLKFMVYLQKENIIDESGMPKERFSAEFPKEGPSILRIQQVVRGDSAAYFCASSWVSDRNEKLFFGSGTQLSVL.

CDR3 sequence (DNA): TGTGCCAGCAGTTCCGGTGGACAGGGTTGGGAGACCCAGTACTTC. It encodes CASSSGGQGWETQYF. The genes are TRBV28 and TRBJ2-5; 8 bases fit TRBD1. Trimming cost V 4 bases and J 5 bases; bases outside gene matches: 9. The CDR3 has 15 amino acids. CDR1 and CDR2 (germline): MDHEN, SYDVKM.

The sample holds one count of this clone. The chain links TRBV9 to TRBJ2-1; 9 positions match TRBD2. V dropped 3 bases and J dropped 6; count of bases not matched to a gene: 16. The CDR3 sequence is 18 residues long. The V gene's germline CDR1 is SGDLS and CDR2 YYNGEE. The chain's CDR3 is CASSAPIMGTSRSNEQFF. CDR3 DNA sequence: TGTGCCAGCAGCGCACCAATTATGGGGACTAGCAGATCCAATGAGCAGTTCTTC.

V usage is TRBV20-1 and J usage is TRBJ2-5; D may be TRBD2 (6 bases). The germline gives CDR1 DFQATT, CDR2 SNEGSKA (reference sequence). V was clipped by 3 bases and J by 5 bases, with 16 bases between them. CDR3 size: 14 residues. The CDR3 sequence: CSASGTPVQETQYF. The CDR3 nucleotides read TGCAGTGCTAGTGGGACTCCCGTCCAGGAGACCCAGTACTTC.

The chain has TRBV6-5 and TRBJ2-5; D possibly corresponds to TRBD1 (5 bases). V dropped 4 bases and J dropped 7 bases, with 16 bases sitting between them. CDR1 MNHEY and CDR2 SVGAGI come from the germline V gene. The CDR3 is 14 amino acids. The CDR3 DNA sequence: TGTGCCAGCAGTTTCCAGGGCCAGCTCGGGACCCAGTACTTC. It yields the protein CASSFQGQLGTQYF.

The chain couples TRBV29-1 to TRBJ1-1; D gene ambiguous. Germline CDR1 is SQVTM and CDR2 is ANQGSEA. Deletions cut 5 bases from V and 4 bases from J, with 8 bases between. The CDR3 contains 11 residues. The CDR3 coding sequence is TGCAGCGTTTCGACGGGCACTGAAGCTTTCTTT. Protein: CSVSTGTEAFF.

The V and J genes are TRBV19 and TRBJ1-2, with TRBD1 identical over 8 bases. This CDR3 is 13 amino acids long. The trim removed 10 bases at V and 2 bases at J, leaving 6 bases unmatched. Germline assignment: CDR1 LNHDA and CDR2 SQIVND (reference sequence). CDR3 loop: CATQTGVNYGYTF. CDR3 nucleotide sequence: TGTGCCACCCAGACAGGGGTCAACTATGGCTACACCTTC.

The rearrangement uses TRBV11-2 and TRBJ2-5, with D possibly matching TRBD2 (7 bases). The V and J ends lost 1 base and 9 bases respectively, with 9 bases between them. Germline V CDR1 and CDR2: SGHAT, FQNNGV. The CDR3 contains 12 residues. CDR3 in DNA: TGTGCCAGCAGCTTAGGAGGGGGGGCCCAGTACTTC. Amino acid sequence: CASSLGGGAQYF.

The chain's CDR3 is CASSELVGLKNQPQHF. The DNA for the CDR3 is TGTGCCAGCAGTGAATTGGTGGGACTCAAAAATCAGCCCCAGCATTTT. The genes are TRBV6-1 and TRBJ1-5; perhaps TRBD1 as D (5 bases). CDR1 and CDR2 (germline): MNHNS, SASEGT. The V end was cut by 2 bases, the J end by 4 bases, with 15 bases between. CDR3 size: 16 residues.

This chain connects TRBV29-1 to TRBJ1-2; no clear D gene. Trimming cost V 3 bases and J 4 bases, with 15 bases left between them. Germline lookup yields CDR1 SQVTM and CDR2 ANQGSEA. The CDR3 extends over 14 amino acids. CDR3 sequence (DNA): TGCAGCGTTGATTGGGCGGGCGGTAGCTATGGCTACACCTTC. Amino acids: CSVDWAGGSYGYTF.

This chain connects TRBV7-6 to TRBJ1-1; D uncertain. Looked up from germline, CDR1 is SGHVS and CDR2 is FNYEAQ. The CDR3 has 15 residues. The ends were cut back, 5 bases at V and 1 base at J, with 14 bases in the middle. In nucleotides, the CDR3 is TGTGCCAGCAGCCCATCGGCGGGGAGGAACACTGAAGCTTTCTTT. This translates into CASSPSAGRNTEAFF.

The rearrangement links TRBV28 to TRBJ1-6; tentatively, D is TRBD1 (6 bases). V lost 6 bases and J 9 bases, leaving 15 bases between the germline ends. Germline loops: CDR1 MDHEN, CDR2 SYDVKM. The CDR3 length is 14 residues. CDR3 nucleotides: TGTGCCAGCAGCCTGACGACAGGTAGTTCACCCCTCCACTTT. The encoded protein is CASSLTTGSSPLHF.

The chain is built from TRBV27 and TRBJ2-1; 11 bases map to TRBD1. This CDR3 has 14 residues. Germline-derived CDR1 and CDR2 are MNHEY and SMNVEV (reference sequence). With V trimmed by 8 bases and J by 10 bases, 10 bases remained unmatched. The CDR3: CASQNGGQGVEQFF. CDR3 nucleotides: TGTGCCAGCCAAAATGGGGGACAGGGGGTCGAGCAGTTCTTC.

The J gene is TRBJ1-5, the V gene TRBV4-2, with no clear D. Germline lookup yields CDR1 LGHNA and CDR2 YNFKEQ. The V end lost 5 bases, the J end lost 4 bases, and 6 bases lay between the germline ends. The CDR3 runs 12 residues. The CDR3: CASSATNQPQHF. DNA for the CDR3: TGTGCCAGCAGCGCAACAAATCAGCCCCAGCATTTT.

DNA for the CDR3: TGCGCCAGCAGCTTGGCCTTTAATGAAAAACTGTTTTTT. As protein: CASSLAFNEKLFF. This rearrangement joins TRBV5-1 to TRBJ1-4; D remains unclear. V lost 0 bases, J lost 4 bases, and 4 bases lay in between. CDR3 size: 13 residues. The germline V gene has CDR1 SGHRS and CDR2 YFSETQ.

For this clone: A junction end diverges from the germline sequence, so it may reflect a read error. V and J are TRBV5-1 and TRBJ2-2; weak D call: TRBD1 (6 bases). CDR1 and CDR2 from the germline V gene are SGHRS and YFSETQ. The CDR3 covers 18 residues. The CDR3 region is CASSPPGHFQGNTGELFF. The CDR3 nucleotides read TGTGCCAGCAGCCCCCCGGGACACTTCCAGGGGAACACCGGGGAGCTGTTTTTT.

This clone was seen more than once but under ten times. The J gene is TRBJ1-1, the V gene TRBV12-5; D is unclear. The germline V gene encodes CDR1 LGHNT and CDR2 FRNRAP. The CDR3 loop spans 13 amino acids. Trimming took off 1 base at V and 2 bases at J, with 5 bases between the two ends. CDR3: CASGLGGNTEAFF. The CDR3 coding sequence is TGTGCTAGTGGTTTGGGAGGTAACACTGAAGCTTTCTTT.

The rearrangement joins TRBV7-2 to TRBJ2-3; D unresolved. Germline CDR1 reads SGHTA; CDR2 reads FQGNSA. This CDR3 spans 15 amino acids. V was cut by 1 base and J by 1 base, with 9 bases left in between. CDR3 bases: TGTGCCAGCAGCTTAGTGGTGCAGGGCACAGATACGCAGTATTTT. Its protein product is CASSLVVQGTDTQYF.

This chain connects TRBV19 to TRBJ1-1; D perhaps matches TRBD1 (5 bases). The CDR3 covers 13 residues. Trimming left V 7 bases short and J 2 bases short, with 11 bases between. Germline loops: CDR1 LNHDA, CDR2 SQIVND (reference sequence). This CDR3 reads CASTGRGNTEAFF. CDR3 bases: TGTGCCAGTACGGGGCGGGGTAACACTGAAGCTTTCTTT.

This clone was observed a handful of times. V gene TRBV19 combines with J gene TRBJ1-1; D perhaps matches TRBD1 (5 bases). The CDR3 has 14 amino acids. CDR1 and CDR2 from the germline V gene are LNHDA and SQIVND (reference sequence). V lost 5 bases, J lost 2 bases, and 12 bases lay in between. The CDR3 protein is CASSVTGYNTEAFF. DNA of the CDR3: TGTGCCAGTAGTGTTACAGGATATAACACTGAAGCTTTCTTT.

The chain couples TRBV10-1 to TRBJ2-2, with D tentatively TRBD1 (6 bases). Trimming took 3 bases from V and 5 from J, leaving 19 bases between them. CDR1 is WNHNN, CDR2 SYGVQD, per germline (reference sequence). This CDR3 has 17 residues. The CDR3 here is CASSDRGISGVTGELFF. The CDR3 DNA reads TGCGCCAGCAGTGATCGAGGAATTTCAGGGGTGACCGGGGAGCTGTTTTTT.

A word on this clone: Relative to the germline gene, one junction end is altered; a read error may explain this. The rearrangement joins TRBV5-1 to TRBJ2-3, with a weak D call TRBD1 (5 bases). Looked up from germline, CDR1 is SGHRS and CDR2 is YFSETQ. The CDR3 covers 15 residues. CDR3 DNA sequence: TGTGCCAGCAGCTTGACAAGGGGTAGCACAGATACGCAGTATTTT. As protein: CASSLTRGSTDTQYF.

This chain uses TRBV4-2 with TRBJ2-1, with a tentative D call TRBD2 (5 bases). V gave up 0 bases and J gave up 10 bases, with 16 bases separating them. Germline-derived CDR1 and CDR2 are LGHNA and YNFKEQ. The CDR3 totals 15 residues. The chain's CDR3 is CASSQDPLGRREQFF. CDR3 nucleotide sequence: TGTGCCAGCAGCCAAGATCCTCTTGGGAGACGGGAGCAGTTCTTC.

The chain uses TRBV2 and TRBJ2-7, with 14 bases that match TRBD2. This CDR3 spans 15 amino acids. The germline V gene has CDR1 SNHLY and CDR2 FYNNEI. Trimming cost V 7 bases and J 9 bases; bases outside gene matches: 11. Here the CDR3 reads CASTVPGTSGGRQYV. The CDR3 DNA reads TGTGCCAGCACTGTTCCCGGGACTAGCGGGGGAAGGCAGTACGTC.